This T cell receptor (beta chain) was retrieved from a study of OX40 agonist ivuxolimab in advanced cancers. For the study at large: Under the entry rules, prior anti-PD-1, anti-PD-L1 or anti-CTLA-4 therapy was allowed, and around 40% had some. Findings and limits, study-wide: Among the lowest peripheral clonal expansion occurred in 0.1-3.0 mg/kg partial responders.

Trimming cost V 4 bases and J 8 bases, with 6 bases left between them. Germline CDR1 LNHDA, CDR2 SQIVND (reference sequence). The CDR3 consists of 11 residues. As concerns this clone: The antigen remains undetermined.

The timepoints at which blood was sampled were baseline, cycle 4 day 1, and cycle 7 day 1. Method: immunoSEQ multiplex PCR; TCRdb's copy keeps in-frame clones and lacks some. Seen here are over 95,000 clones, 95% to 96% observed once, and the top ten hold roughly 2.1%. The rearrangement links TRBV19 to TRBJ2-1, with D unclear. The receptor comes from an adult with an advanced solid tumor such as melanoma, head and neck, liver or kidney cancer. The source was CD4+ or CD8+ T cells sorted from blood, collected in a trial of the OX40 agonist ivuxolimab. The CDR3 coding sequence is TGTGCCAGTAGTACCCCGGATGAGCAGTTCTTC. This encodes CASSTPDEQFF.